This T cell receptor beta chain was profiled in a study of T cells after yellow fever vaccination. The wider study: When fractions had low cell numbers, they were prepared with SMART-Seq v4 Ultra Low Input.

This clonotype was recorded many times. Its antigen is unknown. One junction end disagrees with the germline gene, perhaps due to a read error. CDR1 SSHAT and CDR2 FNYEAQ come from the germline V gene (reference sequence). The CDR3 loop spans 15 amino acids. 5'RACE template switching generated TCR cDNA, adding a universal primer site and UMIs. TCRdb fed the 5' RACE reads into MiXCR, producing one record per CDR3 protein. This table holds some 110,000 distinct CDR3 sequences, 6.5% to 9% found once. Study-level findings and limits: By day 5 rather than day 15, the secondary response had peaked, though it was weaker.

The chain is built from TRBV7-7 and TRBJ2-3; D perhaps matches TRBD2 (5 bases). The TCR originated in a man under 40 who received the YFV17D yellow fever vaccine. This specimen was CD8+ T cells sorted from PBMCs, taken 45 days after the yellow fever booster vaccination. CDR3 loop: CASSLAPSGTDTQYF. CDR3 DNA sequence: TGTGCTAGCAGCTTAGCGCCCTCGGGCACAGATACGCAGTATTTT.